A single sample is the source of the 28 T cell receptor beta chains below, sequenced in a study of OX40 agonist ivuxolimab in advanced cancers. The assay was immunoSEQ multiplex PCR, and TCRdb's table has in-frame clones only and misses some. The sample holds around 80,000 clones, roughly 84% seen once. This material consisted of CD4+ or CD8+ T cells sorted from blood, taken in a trial of the OX40 agonist ivuxolimab. The receptor set was obtained from an adult with an advanced solid tumor such as melanoma, head and neck, liver or kidney cancer.

V is TRBV28 and J is TRBJ1-4; perhaps TRBD1 as D (6 bases). The germline CDR1 and CDR2 sequences are MDHEN and SYDVKM. The CDR3 loop spans 14 amino acids. The ends were cut back, 3 bases at V and 4 bases at J, with 9 bases in the middle. This CDR3 is CASSLTGYNEKLFF. The CDR3 DNA reads TGTGCCAGCAGTTTGACAGGATATAATGAAAAACTGTTTTTT.

V and J are TRBV6-6 and TRBJ2-1; TRBD1 might be the D (6 bases). Trimming took off 3 bases at V and 5 bases at J, with 8 bases between the two ends. Germline CDR1 MNHNY, CDR2 SVGAGI (reference sequence). The length of the CDR3 is 13 residues. This CDR3 is CASSYDRNNEQFF. The CDR3 DNA follows: TGTGCCAGCAGTTATGACAGGAACAATGAGCAGTTCTTC.

This clone was recorded only once. This chain links TRBV11-2 with TRBJ2-5; D could derive from TRBD1 or TRBD2 (6 bases each). Germline CDR1 SGHAT, CDR2 FQNNGV. This CDR3 has 14 amino acids. Trimming pared 1 base from V and 5 bases from J, leaving 11 bases between. CDR3 region: CASSLAGAGETQYF. The DNA for the CDR3 is TGTGCCAGCAGCTTAGCGGGGGCGGGGGAGACCCAGTACTTC.

This chain links TRBV18 with TRBJ2-1; TRBD1 might be the D (6 bases). Germline V gene data show CDR1 as KGHSH and CDR2 as LQKENI. Trimming removed 4 bases at V and 4 bases at J, with 11 bases between. This CDR3 is 14 amino acids long. The CDR3, as DNA: TGTGCCAGCTCACTCCGGACAGCGTACAATGAGCAGTTCTTC. Its protein product is CASSLRTAYNEQFF.

This chain joins TRBV7-3 and TRBJ2-5, with TRBD1 identical over 8 bases. The V segment lost 5 bases and the J segment 5 bases; nucleotides outside the gene matches: 7. Germline V gives CDR1 SGHTA, CDR2 FQGTGA. The CDR3 has 14 amino acids. CDR3 DNA sequence: TGTGCCAGCAGCCTTCAGGGGGCGGGGGAGACCCAGTACTTC. This encodes CASSLQGAGETQYF.

This clone came up once. The V gene is TRBV29-1, the J gene TRBJ1-1; a possible D gene is TRBD1 (5 bases). Germline CDR1 reads SQVTM; CDR2 reads ANQGSEA. CDR3 length: 13 residues. In DNA, the CDR3 is TGCAGTATCGGGGGGAGCTGGAACACTGAAGCTTTCTTT. Translated: CSIGGSWNTEAFF. The full variable domain, in which reference TRBV29-1 and TRBJ1-1 provide the parts outside the CDR3, is SAVISQKPSRDICQRGTSLTIQCQVDSQVTMMFWYRQQPGQSLTLIATANQGSEATYESGFVIDKFPISRPNLTFSTLTVSNMSPEDSSIYLCSIGGSWNTEAFFGQGTRLTVV.

This chain joins TRBV2 and TRBJ1-5; D not certain. Deletions cut 4 bases from V and 7 bases from J, with 11 bases between. The CDR3 is 13 amino acids. CDR1 SNHLY and CDR2 FYNNEI come from the germline V gene. CDR3 sequence reads: CASSVREVQPQHF. The CDR3 DNA reads TGTGCCAGCAGTGTGAGGGAGGTCCAGCCCCAGCATTTT.

This chain uses TRBV30 with TRBJ1-4; TRBD1 is a possible D gene (5 bases). The CDR3 contains 16 residues. The germline V and J ends were trimmed by 3 bases and 0 bases, with 14 bases remaining between them. The germline CDR1 and CDR2 sequences are GTSNPN and SVGIG (reference sequence). The CDR3 bases are TGTGCCTGGAGGAAAGGGACTCCTGCAACTAATGAAAAACTGTTTTTT. Encoded protein: CAWRKGTPATNEKLFF. The complete variable domain, with remaining parts taken from reference TRBV30 and TRBJ1-4, reads SQTIHQWPATLVQPVGSPLSLECTVEGTSNPNLYWYRQAAGRGLQLLFYSVGIGQISSEVPQNLSASRPQDRQFILSSKKLLLSDSGFYLCAWRKGTPATNEKLFFGSGTQLSVL.

The V and J genes are TRBV18 and TRBJ2-7; 7 positions match TRBD2. The CDR3 is 14 amino acids. CDR1 is KGHSH and CDR2 is LQKENI in the germline V gene. The V and J ends lost 6 bases and 6 bases, in that order; junction bases with no gene match: 11. The CDR3 coding sequence is TGTGCCAGCTCCCCTCGGGGGGACGTCCCCGAGCAGTACTTC. Translated, it gives CASSPRGDVPEQYF. The full variable domain, completed using reference TRBV18 and TRBJ2-7, is NAGVMQNPRHLVRRRGQEARLRCSPMKGHSHVYWYRQLPEEGLKFMVYLQKENIIDESGMPKERFSAEFPKEGPSILRIQQVVRGDSAAYFCASSPRGDVPEQYFGPGTRLTVT.

The chain carries TRBV2 and TRBJ1-5; D is ambiguous. This CDR3 has 17 amino acids. CDR1 is SNHLY and CDR2 is FYNNEI in the germline V gene. Trimming removed 2 bases from V and 3 bases from J, with 17 bases in between. The CDR3 region is CASSERLVISVNQPQHF. CDR3 DNA: TGTGCCAGCAGTGAACGTCTCGTTATCTCGGTCAATCAGCCCCAGCATTTT.

The chain uses TRBV6-5 and TRBJ1-3; D gene ambiguous. This CDR3 comprises 13 residues. Germline lookup yields CDR1 MNHEY and CDR2 SVGAGI. The ends were cut back, 2 bases at V and 4 bases at J, with 6 bases in the middle. CDR3 sequence: CASSYDGGNTIYF. The CDR3 nucleotides read TGTGCCAGCAGTTACGACGGGGGAAACACCATATATTTT.

This clone appeared a few times. The chain couples TRBV7-9 to TRBJ1-2; no clear D. CDR1 and CDR2 (germline): SEHNR, FQNEAQ (reference sequence). The CDR3 has 14 amino acids. Trimming removed 4 bases from V and 4 bases from J, with 13 bases in between. The CDR3 coding sequence is TGTGCCAGCAGCTGGGCCCCCGGCACCTATGGCTACACCTTC. It specifies CASSWAPGTYGYTF.

Turning to this clone: The same CDR3 arises from other DNA sequences in this sample as well. The chain links TRBV28 to TRBJ1-2, with D unclear. Germline CDR1 reads MDHEN; CDR2 reads SYDVKM. The CDR3 runs 11 residues. The germline V and J ends were trimmed by 5 bases and 2 bases, with 3 bases remaining between them. CDR3 sequence (DNA): TGTGCCAGCAGTGGGAACTATGGCTACACCTTC. The encoded protein is CASSGNYGYTF.

The chain carries TRBV4-2 and TRBJ2-5; D perhaps matches TRBD2 (6 bases). Germline CDR1 and CDR2: LGHNA and YNFKEQ. The length of the CDR3 is 16 residues. Trimming pared 2 bases from V and 4 bases from J, leaving 17 bases between. The CDR3 bases are TGTGCCAGCAGCCAACAAGGCGGGAAAGATGGAGAGACCCAGTACTTC. Translated: CASSQQGGKDGETQYF.

This clone has only one observation. The chain recombines TRBV19 with TRBJ2-7; the D gene is possibly TRBD2 (5 bases). The CDR3 runs 12 residues. Germline CDR1 and CDR2: LNHDA and SQIVND (reference sequence). V was clipped by 5 bases and J by 6 bases, with 11 bases between them. The CDR3 region has the DNA TGTGCCAGTAGTCCGTTCGGAGGCGAGCAGTACTTC. As protein: CASSPFGGEQYF.

Written as DNA, the CDR3 is TGTGCCAGCAGCTTTGGCAGGGAGGAGACCCAGTACTTC. This sequence encodes CASSFGREETQYF. V usage is TRBV7-2 and J usage is TRBJ2-5; D could derive from TRBD1 or TRBD2 (5 bases each). The germline CDR1 and CDR2 sequences are SGHTA and FQGNSA. Trimming pared 3 bases from V and 5 bases from J, leaving 10 bases between. This CDR3 is 13 amino acids long.

The V call is TRBV2, the J call TRBJ1-3; possible D gene TRBD1, 6 bases. Germline-derived CDR1 and CDR2 are SNHLY and FYNNEI. The CDR3 is made up of 16 amino acids. The V end was cut by 1 base, the J end by 0 bases, with 10 bases between. CDR3 nucleotide sequence: TGTGCCAGCAGTGAAGACAGGGCTAGCTCTGGAAACACCATATATTTT. Protein: CASSEDRASSGNTIYF.

This chain uses TRBV5-1 with TRBJ2-2; TRBD1 might be the D (5 bases). With 6 bases removed from V and 5 bases from J, the gap between germline ends came to 14 bases. CDR3 length: 14 amino acids. Per germline, CDR1 SGHRS and CDR2 YFSETQ. CDR3 DNA: TGCGCCAGCACCCCAGGGTTTGGGACCGGGGAGCTGTTTTTT. Its translation: CASTPGFGTGELFF.

The DNA of the CDR3 is TGTGCCAGCACCCGCGGAACTGAAGCTTTCTTT. It yields the protein CASTRGTEAFF. This chain joins TRBV6-1 and TRBJ1-1; D not certain. Germline assignment: CDR1 MNHNS and CDR2 SASEGT. Trimming left V 7 bases short and J 5 bases short, with 8 bases between. This CDR3 is built from 11 residues.

The chain recombines TRBV7-8 with TRBJ1-1; D call uncertain. Germline V gene sequence: CDR1 SGHVS, CDR2 FQNEAQ. Trimming took 0 bases from V and 11 from J, leaving 16 bases between them. The CDR3 spans 14 residues. In DNA, the CDR3 is TGTGCCAGCAGCTTAGCGGGGTCGGCCCCGGCTGCTTTCTTT. This translates into CASSLAGSAPAAFF.

The rearrangement joins TRBV10-2 to TRBJ2-5, with D tentatively TRBD2 (6 bases). V lost 5 bases, J lost 7 bases, and 23 bases lay in between. The CDR3 covers 16 residues. Germline CDR1 reads WSHSY; CDR2 reads SAAADI. CDR3 sequence (DNA): TGCGCCAGCAGTTTTTTTTTAGCGGCCAGCCCAGGGACCCAGTACTTC. It specifies CASSFFLAASPGTQYF.

Remarks on this clone: The sample has other DNA sequences that encode this CDR3 too. The rearrangement links TRBV5-6 to TRBJ2-5; D is unclear. Germline CDR1 SGHDT, CDR2 YYEEEE. The V end was cut by 4 bases, the J end by 5 bases, with 12 bases between. The CDR3 extends over 13 amino acids. The CDR3 sequence: CASSLPVGETQYF. The CDR3 coding sequence is TGTGCCAGCAGCCTCCCCGTTGGGGAGACCCAGTACTTC.

The chain joins TRBV7-9 to TRBJ2-7, with 8 bases lining up with TRBD1. The germline V gene has CDR1 SEHNR and CDR2 FQNEAQ (reference sequence). The J segment lost 5 bases and the V segment lost 3 bases, leaving 3 bases of the junction unmatched. The CDR3 covers 13 residues. The DNA of the CDR3 is TGTGCCAGCAGCTTGACAGGGGCCCACGAGCAGTACTTC. Residues: CASSLTGAHEQYF.

This chain joins TRBV29-1 and TRBJ2-5; D perhaps matches TRBD1 (5 bases). Trimming cost V 6 bases and J 2 bases, with 10 bases left between them. This CDR3 has 12 amino acids. The V gene's germline CDR1 is SQVTM and CDR2 ANQGSEA. CDR3 amino acids: CSVSAGQETQYF. In nucleotides, the CDR3 is TGCAGCGTATCGGCAGGGCAAGAGACCCAGTACTTC.

The chain is built from TRBV4-1 and TRBJ2-3; 8 positions match TRBD2. Unmatched junction bases numbered 14, after V lost 1 base and J lost 5 bases. The CDR3 has 18 amino acids. Germline V CDR1 and CDR2: MGHRA, YSYEKL. CDR3 nucleotides: TGCGCCAGCAGCCAAGGGAACCTGCCTAGCGGGTCCGTAGATACGCAGTATTTT. This encodes CASSQGNLPSGSVDTQYF.

This clone has a single count. The chain has TRBV12-5 and TRBJ2-1; TRBD2 matches 12 bases. The CDR3 loop spans 17 amino acids. Germline V CDR1 and CDR2: LGHNT, FRNRAP. After removal of 0 bases from V and 9 bases from J, the junction contained 9 bases not matched to a gene. CDR3 nucleotides: TGTGCTAGTGGTTTGGTACTAGCGGGGGGCATAGTACTTGAGCAGTTCTTC. Translated: CASGLVLAGGIVLEQFF. Using reference TRBV12-5 and TRBJ2-1 for the parts outside the CDR3, the full variable domain is DARVTQTPRHKVTEMGQEVTMRCQPILGHNTVFWYRQTMMQGLELLAYFRNRAPLDDSGMPKDRFSAEMPDATLATLKIQPSEPRDSAVYFCASGLVLAGGIVLEQFFGPGTRLTVL.

This sequence joins TRBV20-1 and TRBJ1-4; D unclear. V lost 0 bases and J lost 5, with 1 base in between. This CDR3 region has 11 residues. CDR1 and CDR2 from the germline V gene are DFQATT and SNEGSKA (reference sequence). CDR3 DNA: TGCAGTGCTAGAGAGAATGAAAAACTGTTTTTT. Its translation is CSARENEKLFF.

This clone came up a few times. This sequence joins TRBV18 and TRBJ2-3; D call uncertain. V shed 1 base and J shed 5 bases, with 7 bases lying between them. Germline assignment: CDR1 KGHSH and CDR2 LQKENI. This CDR3 has 13 residues. CDR3 sequence: CASSPLGLDTQYF. DNA of the CDR3: TGTGCCAGCTCACCACTGGGTTTAGATACGCAGTATTTT.